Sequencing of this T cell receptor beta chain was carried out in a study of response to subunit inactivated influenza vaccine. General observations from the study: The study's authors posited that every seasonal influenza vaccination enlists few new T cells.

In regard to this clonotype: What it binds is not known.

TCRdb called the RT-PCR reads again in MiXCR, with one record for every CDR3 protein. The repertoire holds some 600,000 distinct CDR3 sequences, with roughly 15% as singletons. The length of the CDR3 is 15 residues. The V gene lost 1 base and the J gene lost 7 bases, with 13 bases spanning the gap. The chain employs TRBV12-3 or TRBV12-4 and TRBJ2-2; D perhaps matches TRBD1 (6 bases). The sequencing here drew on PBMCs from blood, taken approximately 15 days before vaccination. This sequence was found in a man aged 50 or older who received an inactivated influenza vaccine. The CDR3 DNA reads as TGTGCCAGCAGTTTAGGGGGAACAGGGATCGGGGAGCTGTTTTTT. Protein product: CASSLGGTGIGELFF.